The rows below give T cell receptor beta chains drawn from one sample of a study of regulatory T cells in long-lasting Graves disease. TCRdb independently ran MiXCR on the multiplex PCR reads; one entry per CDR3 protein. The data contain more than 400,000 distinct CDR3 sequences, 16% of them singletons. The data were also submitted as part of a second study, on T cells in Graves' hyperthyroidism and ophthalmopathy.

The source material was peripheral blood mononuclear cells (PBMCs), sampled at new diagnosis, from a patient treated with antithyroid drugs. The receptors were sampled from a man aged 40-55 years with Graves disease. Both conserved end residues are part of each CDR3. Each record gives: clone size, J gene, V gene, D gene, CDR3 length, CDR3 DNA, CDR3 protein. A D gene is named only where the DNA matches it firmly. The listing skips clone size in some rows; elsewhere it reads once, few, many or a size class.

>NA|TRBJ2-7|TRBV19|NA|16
TGTGCCAGTAGTATAACTGTAAGCCTACCCTCCTACGAGCAGTACTTC
CASSITVSLPSYEQYF
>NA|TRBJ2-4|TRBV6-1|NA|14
TGTGCCAGCGCCTGGGGAGGGGGCAAAAACATTCAGTACTTC
CASAWGGGKNIQYF
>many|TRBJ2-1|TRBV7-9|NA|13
TGTGCCAGCAGCCCCTCGCGGGATCATGAGCAGTTCTTC
CASSPSRDHEQFF
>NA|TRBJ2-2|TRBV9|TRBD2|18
TGTGCCAGCAGCTCGCGTCCCGGGACTAGGGGGAACACCGGGGAGCTGTTTTTT
CASSSRPGTRGNTGELFF
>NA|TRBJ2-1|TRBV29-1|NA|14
TGCAGCGTTGATAGTTTCGGGGCTAAGGATGAGCAGTTCTTC
CSVDSFGAKDEQFF
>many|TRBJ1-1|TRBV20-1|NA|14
TGCAGTGCTAGCGGTCGGGGAATGAACACTGAAGCTTTCTTT
CSASGRGMNTEAFF
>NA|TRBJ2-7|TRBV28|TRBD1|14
TGTGCCAGTACGGGAAGGGGGCCGGAGAACGAGCAGTACTTC
CASTGRGPENEQYF
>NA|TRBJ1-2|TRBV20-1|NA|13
TGCAGTGCTAGTCTGGGGGCGAACTATGGCTACACCTTC
CSASLGANYGYTF
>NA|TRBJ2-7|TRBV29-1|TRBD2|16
TGCAGCGTTGAAGATAGGGCTAGCGGGAGGTCCTACGAGCAGTACTTC
CSVEDRASGRSYEQYF
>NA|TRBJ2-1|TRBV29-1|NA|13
TGCAGCGTTACGGCCACCTCTCAATTCGAGCAGTTCTTC
CSVTATSQFEQFF
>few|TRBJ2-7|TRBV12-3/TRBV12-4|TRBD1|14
TGTGCCAGCAGTTTGGGACAGGGGATGGACGAGCAGTACTTC
CASSLGQGMDEQYF
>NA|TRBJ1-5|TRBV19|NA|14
TGTGCCAGCAGAAACCGGTATAGCAATCAGCCCCAGCATTTT
CASRNRYSNQPQHF
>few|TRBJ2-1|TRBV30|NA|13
TGTGCCTCGCACGGGGGATTCAACAATGAGCAGTTCTTC
CASHGGFNNEQFF
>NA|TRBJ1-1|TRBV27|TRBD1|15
TGTGCCAGCAGTTCCCATGAACAGGGGTTCACTGAAGCTTTCTTT
CASSSHEQGFTEAFF
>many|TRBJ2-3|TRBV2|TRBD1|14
TGTGCCAGCAGTCTTGACAGGGTTGGAGATACGCAGTATTTT
CASSLDRVGDTQYF
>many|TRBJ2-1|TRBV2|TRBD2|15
TGTGCCAGCAGTCGGACTAGCGGGAGCAGCAATGAGCAGTTCTTC
CASSRTSGSSNEQFF
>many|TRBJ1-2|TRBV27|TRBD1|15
TGTGCCAGCAGTTTACAGACAGGGGGCATCTATGGCTACACCTTC
CASSLQTGGIYGYTF
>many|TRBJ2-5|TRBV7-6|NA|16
TGTGCCAGCAGCTTCGGAGGGGCTAGGGGCCAAGAGACCCAGTACTTC
CASSFGGARGQETQYF
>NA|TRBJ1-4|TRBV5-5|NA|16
TGTGCCAGCAGCCTACTATTGACAGCGCTGAAAGAAAAACTGTTTTTT
CASSLLLTALKEKLFF
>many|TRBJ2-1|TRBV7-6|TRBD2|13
TGTGCCAGCAGCTCTCGGGAGGGTAATGAGCAGTTCTTC
CASSSREGNEQFF
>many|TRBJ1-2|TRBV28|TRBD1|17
TGTGCCAGCAGTCTCCGGGACAGGGTCGTTCCGGACTATGGCTACACCTTC
CASSLRDRVVPDYGYTF
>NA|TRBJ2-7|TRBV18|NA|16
TGTGCCAGCTCACAACAGGACTCACTTCTCTCCTACGAGCAGTACTTC
CASSQQDSLLSYEQYF
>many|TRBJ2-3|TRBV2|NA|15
TGTGCCAGCAGCCCAGCGGGTGATAGCACAGATACGCAGTATTTT
CASSPAGDSTDTQYF
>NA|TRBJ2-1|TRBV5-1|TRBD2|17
TGCGCCAGCAGCCAGGGACTAGCGGGATCGGGGTACAATGAGCAGTTCTTC
CASSQGLAGSGYNEQFF
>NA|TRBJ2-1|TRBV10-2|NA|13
TGCGCCAGCAGTGAGCTTCTGGTACGCGAGCAGTTCTTC
CASSELLVREQFF
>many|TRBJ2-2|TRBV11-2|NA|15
TGTGCCAGCAGCTACCGAGGCTCGGGGACCGGGGAGCTGTTTTTT
CASSYRGSGTGELFF
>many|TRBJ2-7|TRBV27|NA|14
TGTGCCAGCAGTCTTAGAGCAGACGGCTACGAGCAGTACTTC
CASSLRADGYEQYF
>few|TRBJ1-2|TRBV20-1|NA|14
TGCAGTGCTAGACGCCTCGGGGAGAACTATGGCTACACCTTC
CSARRLGENYGYTF
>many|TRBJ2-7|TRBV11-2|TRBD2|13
TGTGCCAGCAGCCCCCGACTAGCTGGCGAGCAGTACTTC
CASSPRLAGEQYF
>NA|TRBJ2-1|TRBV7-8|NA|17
TGTGCCAGCAGCTTATTCGGCAGCACTAGCTCCTACAATGAGCAGTTCTTC
CASSLFGSTSSYNEQFF
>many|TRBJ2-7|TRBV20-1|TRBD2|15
TGCAGTGCTCCTAGAAGACTAGCGGGGGCCTACGAGCAGTACTTC
CSAPRRLAGAYEQYF
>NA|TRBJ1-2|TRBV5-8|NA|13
TGTGCCAGCAGCTTGGTGGGTTCGCGTGGCTACACCTTC
CASSLVGSRGYTF
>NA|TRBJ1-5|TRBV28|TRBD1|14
TGTGCCAAATCCGGGACAGGGGAATTTCAGCCCCAGCATTTT
CAKSGTGEFQPQHF
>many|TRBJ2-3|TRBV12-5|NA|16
TGTGCTAGTGGTAACCTAGGACAGAGGTTCGCAGATACGCAGTATTTT
CASGNLGQRFADTQYF
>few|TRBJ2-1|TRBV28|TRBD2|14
TGTGCCAGCAGTCCGGGACTAGCGGGAGTTGAGCAGTTCTTC
CASSPGLAGVEQFF
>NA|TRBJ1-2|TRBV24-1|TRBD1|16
TGTGCCACCAGTGAGGCCGGGACAGGGGGCCAGGGTGGCTACACCTTC
CATSEAGTGGQGGYTF
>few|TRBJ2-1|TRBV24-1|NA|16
TGTGCCACCAGTGAGAGTTGGGTGAGCTCCTACAATGAGCAGTTCTTC
CATSESWVSSYNEQFF
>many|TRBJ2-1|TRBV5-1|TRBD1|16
TGCGCCAGCAGCTTGGAACCCGGACAGGGCAACAATGAGCAGTTCTTC
CASSLEPGQGNNEQFF
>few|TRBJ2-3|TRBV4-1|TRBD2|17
TGCGCCAGCAGCCAAGAAAGCCTAGCGGGAAGGCCAGATACGCAGTATTTT
CASSQESLAGRPDTQYF
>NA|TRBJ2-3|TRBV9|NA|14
TGTGCCAGCAGCGTAGCTAAAGGGGCAGATACGCAGTATTTT
CASSVAKGADTQYF
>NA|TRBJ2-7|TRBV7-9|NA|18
TGTGCCAGCAGCTCGGTGTGGTCTTTCGGCAGGGGCTCATACGAGCAGTACTTC
CASSSVWSFGRGSYEQYF
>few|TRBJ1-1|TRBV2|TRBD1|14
TGTGCCAGCACCTCCCCAGGACAGGGGGCGATTGCTTTCTTT
CASTSPGQGAIAFF
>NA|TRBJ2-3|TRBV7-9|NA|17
TGTGCCAGCAGCCGTCCCCCGGGCGGGAAGTCCACAGATACGCAGTATTTT
CASSRPPGGKSTDTQYF
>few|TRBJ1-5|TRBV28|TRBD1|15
TGTGCCAGCAGTTTGGGCAGGGGGCGGAATCAGCCCCAGCATTTT
CASSLGRGRNQPQHF
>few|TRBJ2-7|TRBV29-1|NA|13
TGCAGCGTTAGAATAGCGGAAGCCTACGAGCAGTACTTC
CSVRIAEAYEQYF
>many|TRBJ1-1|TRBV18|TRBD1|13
TGTGCCAGCTCGACCAGGGGGATTGCTGAAGCTTTCTTT
CASSTRGIAEAFF
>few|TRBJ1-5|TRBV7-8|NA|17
TGTGCCAGCAGCCCAAGGGCGCGGCACTATAGCAATCAGCCCCAGCATTTT
CASSPRARHYSNQPQHF